This TCR beta chain was identified during a study of CD8 T cells in ankylosing spondylitis. As to this clonotype: The antigen is unknown.

Trimming stripped 1 base from V and 3 bases from J, with 13 bases between. CDR1 is LGHNA, CDR2 YSLEER, per germline. The CDR3 loop spans 15 amino acids. Study conclusions and caveats: There was a TCR beta motif, made of eight highly homologous variants, that appeared characteristic of ankylosing spondylitis blood. Disease-associated clones were reportedly significantly overrepresented in matched ankylosing spondylitis synovial fluid. Researchers report that disease-linked clones proved CD8+ and relatively rare in peripheral blood.

In making TCR beta libraries, quantitative 5'-RACE with molecular barcodes was used. Using its own MiXCR run on the 5' RACE reads, TCRdb lists one record per CDR3 protein. The sample lists roughly 230,000 distinct CDR3 sequences, more than 15% occurring once. This receptor was obtained from a male donor with ankylosing spondylitis or in good health (not recorded which). The V gene is TRBV4-3, the J gene TRBJ2-7; D gene unclear. Sequencing used blood, either unsorted or a sorted T cell fraction (not recorded which). Here the CDR3 DNA reads TGCGCCAGCAGCCAAGCCTTTAGCACATACTACGAGCAGTACTTC. Amino acid sequence: CASSQAFSTYYEQYF.